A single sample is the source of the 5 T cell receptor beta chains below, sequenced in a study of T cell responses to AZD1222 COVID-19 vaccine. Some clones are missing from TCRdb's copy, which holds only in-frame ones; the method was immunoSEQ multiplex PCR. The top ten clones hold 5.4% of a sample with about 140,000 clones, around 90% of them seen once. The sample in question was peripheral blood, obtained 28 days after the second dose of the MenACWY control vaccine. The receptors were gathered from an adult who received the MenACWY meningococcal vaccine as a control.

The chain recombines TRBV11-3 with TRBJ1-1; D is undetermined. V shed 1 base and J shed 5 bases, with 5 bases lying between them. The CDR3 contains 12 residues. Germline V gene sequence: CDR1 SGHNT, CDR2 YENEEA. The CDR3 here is CASSLGETEAFF. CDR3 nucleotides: TGTGCCAGCAGCTTAGGGGAGACTGAAGCTTTCTTT. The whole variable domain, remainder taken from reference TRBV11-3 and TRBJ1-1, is EAGVVQSPRYKIIEKKQPVAFWCNPISGHNTLYWYLQNLGQGPELLIRYENEEAVDDSQLPKDRFSAERLKGVDSTLKIQPAELGDSAVYLCASSLGETEAFFGQGTRLTVV.

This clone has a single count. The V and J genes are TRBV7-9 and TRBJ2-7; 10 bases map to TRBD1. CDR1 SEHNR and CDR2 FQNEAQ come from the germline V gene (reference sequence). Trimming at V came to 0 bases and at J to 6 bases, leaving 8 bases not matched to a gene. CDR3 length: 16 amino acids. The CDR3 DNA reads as TGTGCCAGCAGCTTAGCAGTCCGACAGGGGGCCGTCGAGCAGTACTTC. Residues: CASSLAVRQGAVEQYF.

CDR3 sequence: CASSLRTSTDTQYF. CDR3 sequence (DNA): TGTGCCAGCAGCTTAAGGACTTCCACAGATACGCAGTATTTT. The chain has TRBV11-3 and TRBJ2-3; tentative D call: TRBD2 (5 bases). Between the trimmed V and J ends, which lost 2 bases and 2 bases, there was a span of 8 bases. CDR1 and CDR2 (germline): SGHNT, YENEEA. The CDR3 sequence is 14 residues long.

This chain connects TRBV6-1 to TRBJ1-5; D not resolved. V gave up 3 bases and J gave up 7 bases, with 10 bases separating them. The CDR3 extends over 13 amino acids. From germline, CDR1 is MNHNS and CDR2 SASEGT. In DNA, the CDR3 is TGTGCCAGCAGTGAGAGATGGAGACAGCCCCAGCATTTT. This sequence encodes CASSERWRQPQHF.

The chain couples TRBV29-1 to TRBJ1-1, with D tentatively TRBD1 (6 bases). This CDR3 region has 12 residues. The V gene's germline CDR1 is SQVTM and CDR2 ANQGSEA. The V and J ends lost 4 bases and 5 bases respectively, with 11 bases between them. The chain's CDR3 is CSVGTVGTEAFF. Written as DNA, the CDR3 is TGCAGCGTTGGGACAGTCGGTACTGAAGCTTTCTTT.